Following are 27 T cell receptor beta chains from one sample sequenced in a study of beta chain features in type 1 diabetes. Of the isolated RNA, all was reverse transcribed, and so the sequenced material was expressed TCRB transcripts. The data were produced by immunoSEQ multiplex PCR, yet TCRdb's version contains in-frame clones alone and is incomplete. This table holds fewer than 350,000 clones, around 20% found once. Sequencing input: naive CD4+ T cells from blood. The receptor set was obtained from a woman aged 18-35 years in good health.

V and J are TRBV29-1 and TRBJ2-1; 7 bases are shared with TRBD1. CDR1 is SQVTM and CDR2 is ANQGSEA in the germline V gene. V was pared by 6 bases and J by 7 bases, with 9 bases of the junction left unmatched. This CDR3 spans 13 amino acids. CDR3 loop: CSVKGAERNEQFF. CDR3 DNA sequence: TGCAGCGTAAAGGGGGCAGAGCGGAATGAGCAGTTCTTC.

The rearrangement uses TRBV30 and TRBJ2-7; tentatively, D is TRBD1 (5 bases). V shed 2 bases and J shed 4 bases, with 12 bases lying between them. Germline-derived CDR1 and CDR2 are GTSNPN and SVGIG (reference sequence). The CDR3 is 13 amino acids. This CDR3 reads CAWSQSGWYEQYF. The CDR3 nucleotides read TGTGCCTGGAGTCAATCAGGGTGGTACGAGCAGTACTTC.

The chain employs TRBV30 and TRBJ2-7; weak D call: TRBD2 (5 bases). The CDR3 is made up of 12 amino acids. With 5 bases removed from V and 4 bases from J, the gap between germline ends came to 12 bases. The V gene's germline CDR1 is GTSNPN and CDR2 SVGIG (reference sequence). The CDR3 DNA reads TGTGCCTGGCGACCCGGGAAATACGAGCAGTACTTC. The encoded protein is CAWRPGKYEQYF.

The table lists this clone with a few counts. The genes are TRBV7-9 and TRBJ1-5; 7 bases map to TRBD1. Germline V gene lookup returns CDR1 SEHNR and CDR2 FQNEAQ (reference sequence). The CDR3 is made up of 14 amino acids. V dropped 4 bases and J dropped 2; count of bases not matched to a gene: 2. The CDR3 protein is CASSSDRGNQPQHF. The DNA for the CDR3 is TGTGCCAGCAGCTCCGACAGGGGCAATCAGCCCCAGCATTTT.

This chain connects TRBV23-1 to TRBJ1-2; 8 bases fit TRBD1. TRBV23-1 is labeled an ORF, and its function is uncertain. Trimming at V came to 2 bases and at J to 4 bases, leaving 6 bases not matched to a gene. The CDR3 has 15 amino acids. This chain's CDR3 is CASSQPGQVFYGYTF. CDR3 nucleotide sequence: TGCGCCAGCAGTCAACCGGGACAGGTCTTCTATGGCTACACCTTC.

The chain employs TRBV5-1 and TRBJ2-1; D is possibly TRBD2 (5 bases). The CDR3 has 16 amino acids. V shed 1 base and J shed 10 bases, with 21 bases lying between them. Germline CDR1 reads SGHRS; CDR2 reads YFSETQ. The CDR3 protein is CASSLTPGGHIGEQFF. The CDR3 region has the DNA TGCGCCAGCAGCTTGACTCCTGGCGGGCACATCGGGGAGCAGTTCTTC.

The chain is built from TRBV6-5 and TRBJ2-7; D is perhaps TRBD1 (6 bases). Germline CDR1 MNHEY, CDR2 SVGAGI. V was shortened by 6 bases and J by 3 bases, with 15 bases between the two germline ends. The CDR3 spans 14 residues. In DNA, the CDR3 is TGTGCCAGCAGCCTTTATCCGACAGGCTACGAGCAGTACTTC. This sequence encodes CASSLYPTGYEQYF.

The chain is built from TRBV5-1 and TRBJ2-7; D is unresolved. The germline V gene encodes CDR1 SGHRS and CDR2 YFSETQ. The CDR3 sequence is 14 residues long. V shed 0 bases and J shed 1 base, with 8 bases lying between them. The CDR3 coding sequence is TGCGCCAGCAGCTTGGAGCTGCAATCCTACGAGCAGTACTTC. Its translation is CASSLELQSYEQYF. The full variable domain, completed using reference TRBV5-1 and TRBJ2-7, is KAGVTQTPRYLIKTRGQQVTLSCSPISGHRSVSWYQQTPGQGLQFLFEYFSETQRNKGNFPGRFSGRQFSNSRSEMNVSTLELGDSALYLCASSLELQSYEQYFGPGTRLTVT.

The chain employs TRBV18 and TRBJ2-5; TRBD1 is a possible D gene (5 bases). Per germline, CDR1 KGHSH and CDR2 LQKENI. The CDR3 is 14 amino acids. Trimming pared 6 bases from V and 0 bases from J, leaving 11 bases between. The DNA for the CDR3 is TGTGCCAGCTCCCGTACAGGTAACCAAGAGACCCAGTACTTC. Translating it yields CASSRTGNQETQYF. Using reference TRBV18 and TRBJ2-5 for the parts outside the CDR3, the full variable domain is NAGVMQNPRHLVRRRGQEARLRCSPMKGHSHVYWYRQLPEEGLKFMVYLQKENIIDESGMPKERFSAEFPKEGPSILRIQQVVRGDSAAYFCASSRTGNQETQYFGPGTRLLVL.

The chain combines TRBV5-1 with TRBJ2-7, with a tentative D call TRBD1 (6 bases). There are 14 residues in the CDR3. In germline, CDR1 is SGHRS, CDR2 YFSETQ. Trimming stripped 0 bases from V and 3 bases from J, with 10 bases between. The DNA for the CDR3 is TGCGCCAGCAGCTTGGCCGGACAGTTCTACGAGCAGTACTTC. Protein: CASSLAGQFYEQYF.

J is TRBJ2-5 and V is TRBV25-1; no reliable D call. The CDR3 has 14 residues. Trimming removed 0 bases from V and 2 bases from J, with 7 bases in between. CDR1 is MGHDK, CDR2 SYGVNS, per germline. CDR3: CASSEYGSQETQYF. In DNA form, the CDR3 reads TGTGCCAGCAGTGAATATGGCAGTCAAGAGACCCAGTACTTC. The variable domain in full, with the rest retrieved from reference TRBV25-1 and TRBJ2-5, is EADIYQTPRYLVIGTGKKITLECSQTMGHDKMYWYQQDPGMELHLIHYSYGVNSTEKGDLSSESTVSRIRTEHFPLTLESARPSHTSQYLCASSEYGSQETQYFGPGTRLLVL.

This clone was counted only a few times. V gene TRBV30 combines with J gene TRBJ2-5, with TRBD1 as a possible D gene (6 bases). Germline lookup yields CDR1 GTSNPN and CDR2 SVGIG (reference sequence). This CDR3 comprises 12 residues. The V end lost 5 bases, the J end lost 5 bases, and 12 bases lay between the germline ends. The CDR3 sequence is CAWERGTETQYF. Written as DNA, the CDR3 is TGTGCCTGGGAAAGGGGGACGGAGACCCAGTACTTC.

The V gene is TRBV10-3, the J gene TRBJ2-1; 14 nucleotides agree with TRBD2. Germline loops: CDR1 ENHRY, CDR2 SYGVKD. The length of the CDR3 is 15 residues. V trimming: 7 bases; J trimming: 7 bases; junction bases outside the gene matches: 6. The CDR3: CAITSGTSGRNEQFF. CDR3 bases: TGTGCCATCACTTCAGGGACTAGCGGGAGAAATGAGCAGTTCTTC.

This clone was counted between two and nine times. CDR3 loop: CASSQEGYIQYF. The CDR3 DNA reads TGTGCCAGTAGTCAGGAAGGCTACATTCAGTACTTC. This sequence joins TRBV19 and TRBJ2-4; D not certain. CDR1 is LNHDA, CDR2 SQIVND, per germline (reference sequence). V lost 5 bases and J 8 bases, leaving 10 bases between the germline ends. This CDR3 comprises 12 residues.

V and J are TRBV7-9 and TRBJ1-2; no reliable D call. Germline lookup yields CDR1 SEHNR and CDR2 FQNEAQ (reference sequence). V lost 1 base to trimming and J lost 4 bases, with 10 bases between them. The CDR3 spans 14 residues. DNA of the CDR3: TGTGCCAGCAGCTTAGGATTCGGAGCCTATGGCTACACCTTC. Encoded protein: CASSLGFGAYGYTF. Based on the CDR3 plus reference TRBV7-9 and TRBJ1-2, the full variable domain is DTGVSQNPRHKITKRGQNVTFRCDPISEHNRLYWYRQTLGQGPEFLTYFQNEAQLEKSRLLSDRFSAERPKGSFSTLEIQRTEQGDSAMYLCASSLGFGAYGYTFGSGTRLTVV.

This chain connects TRBV28 to TRBJ1-2, with D possibly TRBD1 on 5 matching bases. Germline V lookup: CDR1 MDHEN, CDR2 SYDVKM. The ends were cut back, 3 bases at V and 2 bases at J, with 10 bases in the middle. The CDR3 covers 14 residues. CDR3: CASSFPTENYGYTF. The CDR3 coding sequence is TGTGCCAGCAGTTTCCCGACAGAGAACTATGGCTACACCTTC.

The table lists this clone with many counts. The rearrangement joins TRBV4-3 to TRBJ1-2; 7 bases fit TRBD1. Trimming at V came to 3 bases and at J to 7 bases, leaving 5 bases not matched to a gene. This CDR3 contains 13 residues. CDR1 is LGHNA and CDR2 is YSLEER in the germline V gene. CDR3 residues: CASSQLGQAGYTF. For the CDR3, the DNA is TGCGCCAGCAGCCAGCTAGGACAGGCTGGCTACACCTTC.

This chain links TRBV9 with TRBJ2-3, with no clear D. The CDR3 is 15 residues long. The germline gives CDR1 SGDLS, CDR2 YYNGEE. Trimming left V 3 bases short and J 2 bases short, with 13 bases between. The CDR3 DNA sequence: TGTGCCAGCAGCGCGAGGAACTTTTTCACAGATACGCAGTATTTT. Its protein is CASSARNFFTDTQYF.

The chain joins TRBV7-9 to TRBJ2-5; 7 bases match TRBD1. Germline CDR1 is SEHNR and CDR2 is FQNEAQ (reference sequence). The trim removed 3 bases at V and 4 bases at J, leaving 11 bases unmatched. The CDR3 contains 16 residues. Here the CDR3 reads CASSLGIGGAGETQYF. CDR3 DNA sequence: TGTGCCAGCAGCTTGGGGATAGGGGGCGCCGGAGAGACCCAGTACTTC.

The V call is TRBV11-2, the J call TRBJ2-3; 13 nucleotides match TRBD2. The V gene's germline CDR1 is SGHAT and CDR2 FQNNGV. Losses at the gene ends were 5 bases for V and 4 bases for J; bases not matched to a gene: 3. The CDR3 is 15 residues long. In DNA form, the CDR3 reads TGTGCCAGCAGCCCACTAGCGGGAGGGGCAGATACGCAGTATTTT. It specifies CASSPLAGGADTQYF.

CDR3 DNA sequence: TGCGCCAGCAGCCTCAGGCATTTGAGCTCCTACGAGCAGTACTTC. This codes for CASSLRHLSSYEQYF. This sequence joins TRBV4-1 and TRBJ2-7; no definite D call. Trimming removed 4 bases from V and 0 bases from J, with 13 bases in between. Germline lookup yields CDR1 MGHRA and CDR2 YSYEKL. CDR3 length equals 15 residues.

The chain couples TRBV25-1 to TRBJ1-1; D uncertain. This CDR3 contains 11 residues. With 3 bases removed from V and 7 bases from J, the gap between germline ends came to 6 bases. Germline values: CDR1 MGHDK, CDR2 SYGVNS. The CDR3 is CASSESREAFF. CDR3 coding DNA: TGTGCCAGCAGTGAGAGTCGTGAAGCTTTCTTT.

This sequence joins TRBV6-1 and TRBJ2-5; 8 nucleotides match TRBD2. The CDR3 runs 13 residues. Germline V CDR1 and CDR2: MNHNS, SASEGT. Trimming cost V 8 bases and J 2 bases; bases outside gene matches: 4. CDR3 in amino acids: CASQRGIQETQYF. The CDR3, as DNA: TGTGCCAGCCAGCGGGGGATACAAGAGACCCAGTACTTC.

This clone has more than one count but fewer than ten. This chain uses TRBV7-2 with TRBJ2-7; D is possibly TRBD1 (7 bases). V lost 1 base, J lost 6 bases, and 16 bases lay in between. This CDR3 has 15 residues. Germline V CDR1 and CDR2: SGHTA, FQGNSA. CDR3 DNA sequence: TGTGCCAGCAGCTTAGAGCAGGGGGGCGGGCTCGAGCAGTACTTC. Protein product: CASSLEQGGGLEQYF. Drawing the rest from reference TRBV7-2 and TRBJ2-7, the complete variable domain is GAGVSQSPSNKVTEKGKDVELRCDPISGHTALYWYRQSLGQGLEFLIYFQGNSAPDKSGLPSDRFSAERTGGSVSTLTIQRTQQEDSAVYLCASSLEQGGGLEQYFGPGTRLTVT.

The V call is TRBV30, the J call TRBJ1-4; 7 bases line up with TRBD1. Per germline, CDR1 GTSNPN and CDR2 SVGIG (reference sequence). V lost 4 bases and J lost 4; bases outside the gene matches: 6. The length of the CDR3 is 14 residues. The CDR3 bases are TGTGCCTGGAATCTGGGACAGTATAATGAAAAACTGTTTTTT. This gives the protein CAWNLGQYNEKLFF.

The chain is built from TRBV2 and TRBJ2-3, with TRBD1 as a possible D gene (5 bases). This CDR3 spans 12 amino acids. V was trimmed by 3 bases and J by 12 bases, leaving 13 bases between them. The germline CDR1 and CDR2 sequences are SNHLY and FYNNEI. This CDR3 is CASSEDDSYQYF. CDR3 nucleotides: TGTGCCAGCAGTGAGGACGACAGTTACCAGTATTTT.

The CDR3 loop is CASSNGLMNTEAFF. In DNA form, the CDR3 reads TGTGCCAGCAGTAACGGACTTATGAACACTGAAGCTTTCTTT. The chain uses TRBV6-5 and TRBJ1-1; D is uncertain. The CDR3 spans 14 residues. Trimming stripped 5 bases from V and 0 bases from J, with 10 bases between. Germline CDR1 and CDR2: MNHEY and SVGAGI.